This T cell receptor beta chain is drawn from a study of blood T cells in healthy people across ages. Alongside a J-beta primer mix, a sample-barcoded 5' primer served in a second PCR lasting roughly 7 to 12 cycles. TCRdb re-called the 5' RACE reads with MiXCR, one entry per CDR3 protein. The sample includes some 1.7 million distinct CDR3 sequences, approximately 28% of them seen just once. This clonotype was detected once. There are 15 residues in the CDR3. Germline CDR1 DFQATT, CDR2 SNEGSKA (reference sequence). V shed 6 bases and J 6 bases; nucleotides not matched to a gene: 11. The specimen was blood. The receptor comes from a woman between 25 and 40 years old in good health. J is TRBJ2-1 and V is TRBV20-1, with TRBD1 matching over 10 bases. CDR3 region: CSAASGQGYSNEQFF. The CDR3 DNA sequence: TGCAGTGCCGCCTCGGGACAGGGGTACAGCAATGAGCAGTTCTTC.